These 29 T cell receptor beta chains were all obtained from the same sample, sequenced in a study of patients and donors after allogeneic stem cell transplantation. TCRdb re-derived calls from the RT-PCR reads in MiXCR, one entry per CDR3 protein. The sample comprises about a million distinct CDR3 sequences, about 20% of which are singletons, and 5.5% to 6.5% rests with the top ten. Sequenced sample: blood, either unsorted or a sorted T cell fraction (not recorded which). These receptors were taken from a human donor who was either an allogeneic HSCT recipient or a stem cell or donor lymphocyte infusion donor (not recorded which). It is not recorded whose cells these are; they may come from a transplant donor.

In its sample, this clonotype was seen a few times. This chain connects TRBV5-6 to TRBJ2-3; D may be TRBD1 (5 bases). The germline V gene has CDR1 SGHDT and CDR2 YYEEEE. Between the trimmed V and J ends, which lost 4 bases and 2 bases, there was a span of 23 bases. The CDR3 is 18 amino acids. CDR3 protein: CASSRRGAARHFTDTQYF. The CDR3 DNA follows: TGTGCCAGCAGCCGACGTGGGGCTGCGCGTCACTTCACAGATACGCAGTATTTT.

Many counts were recorded for this clonotype. This chain connects TRBV12-3 or TRBV12-4 to TRBJ1-1; possibly TRBD1 for D (5 bases). The CDR3 extends over 14 amino acids. V lost 5 bases and J lost 3, with 13 bases in between. The CDR3 DNA sequence: TGTGCCAGCAGTCCCGGGGGTGCAGACACTGAAGCTTTCTTT. Its translation: CASSPGGADTEAFF.

The chain recombines TRBV20-1 with TRBJ2-1, with unresolved D. The CDR3 covers 17 residues. Germline lookup yields CDR1 DFQATT and CDR2 SNEGSKA (reference sequence). The V gene lost 0 bases and the J gene lost 6 bases, with 21 bases spanning the gap. Written as DNA, the CDR3 is TGCAGTGCTAGAGATGGGCCCCCCGCCCCTTACATCAATGAGCAGTTCTTC. Translating it yields CSARDGPPAPYINEQFF.

This clonotype appeared many times. V and J are TRBV12-3 or TRBV12-4 and TRBJ2-5; 7 bases are shared with TRBD1. This CDR3 is built from 13 residues. The junction had 3 bases not matched to a gene; V was cut back by 6 bases and J by 2 bases. In nucleotides, the CDR3 is TGTGCCAGCAGCCTGGGACAGCAAGAGACCCAGTACTTC. It codes for CASSLGQQETQYF.

This clonotype was detected only a few times. This chain connects TRBV12-3 or TRBV12-4 to TRBJ1-2; tentative D call: TRBD1 (5 bases). V was trimmed by 1 base and J by 8 bases, leaving 14 bases between them. This CDR3 is built from 14 residues. CDR3 sequence reads: CASSLEQGGRGYTF. CDR3 in DNA: TGTGCCAGCAGTTTAGAGCAGGGAGGTCGGGGCTACACCTTC.

The chain employs TRBV28 and TRBJ2-7; 10 positions match TRBD2. Germline CDR1 MDHEN, CDR2 SYDVKM. The V gene end was trimmed by 5 bases and the J gene end by 3 bases; junction bases not matched to a gene: 10. This CDR3 has 16 amino acids. The CDR3 DNA follows: TGTGCCAGCAGTCTCTTCAGACTAGCGGGCAACTACGAGCAGTACTTC. It yields the protein CASSLFRLAGNYEQYF. Full variable domain (remainder filled in from reference TRBV28 and TRBJ2-7): DVKVTQSSRYLVKRTGEKVFLECVQDMDHENMFWYRQDPGLGLRLIYFSYDVKMKEKGDIPEGYSVSREKKERFSLILESASTNQTSMYLCASSLFRLAGNYEQYFGPGTRLTVT.

The chain has TRBV30 and TRBJ2-7; D may correspond to TRBD1 or TRBD2 (5 bases each). Germline CDR1 reads GTSNPN; CDR2 reads SVGIG (reference sequence). The CDR3 has 14 residues. Deletions cut 1 base from V and 2 bases from J, with 12 bases between. The CDR3 region has the DNA TGTGCCTGGAGTGGGGCGCAGGGAGCCTACGAGCAGTACTTC. This translates into CAWSGAQGAYEQYF.

This clonotype was observed a handful of times. The genes are TRBV3-1 and TRBJ1-1; D gene ambiguous. Germline CDR1 and CDR2: LGHDT and YNNKEL (reference sequence). CDR3 length: 13 residues. V lost 0 bases and J lost 12, with 14 bases in between. The CDR3 region has the DNA TGTGCCAGCAGCCAAGAAGGGCCGATCGGCACTTTCTTT. Its protein product is CASSQEGPIGTFF.

V gene TRBV6-1 combines with J gene TRBJ2-1; D possibly uses TRBD1 or TRBD2 (5 bases each). The CDR3 loop spans 14 amino acids. Germline V gene sequence: CDR1 MNHNS, CDR2 SASEGT. V was clipped by 6 bases and J by 5 bases, with 14 bases between them. The CDR3 coding sequence is TGTGCCAGCAGAAGGGACGGACTCAACAATGAGCAGTTCTTC. Residues: CASRRDGLNNEQFF.

This chain joins TRBV18 and TRBJ1-1, with TRBD1 identical over 8 bases. The germline gives CDR1 KGHSH, CDR2 LQKENI. The CDR3 has 12 residues. Losses at the gene ends were 6 bases for V and 10 bases for J; bases not matched to a gene: 7. The CDR3, as DNA: TGTGCCAGCTCCGCCGGGACAGGTCGAGCTTTCTTT. Amino acid sequence: CASSAGTGRAFF.

This clonotype was observed a few times. The CDR3 coding sequence is TGTGCCAGCAGCCAAGATCCAAACAGGGTGAACACTGAAGCTTTCTTT. Encoded protein: CASSQDPNRVNTEAFF. The chain couples TRBV3-1 to TRBJ1-1; maybe TRBD1 (6 bases). V was clipped by 0 bases and J by 0 bases, with 11 bases between them. This CDR3 spans 16 amino acids. Germline V gene lookup returns CDR1 LGHDT and CDR2 YNNKEL (reference sequence).

This clonotype has only a few counts. The chain combines TRBV6-5 with TRBJ1-1; D is unresolved. V was cut by 7 bases and J by 1 base, with 7 bases left in between. The V gene's germline CDR1 is MNHEY and CDR2 SVGAGI. This CDR3 is 12 amino acids long. The CDR3 loop reads CASKGWNTEAFF. In DNA form, the CDR3 reads TGTGCCAGCAAAGGGTGGAACACTGAAGCTTTCTTT.

This clonotype was seen only a few times. The chain uses TRBV4-2 and TRBJ1-2; tentative D call: TRBD1 (5 bases). Germline CDR1 reads LGHNA; CDR2 reads YNFKEQ. There are 15 residues in the CDR3. With 0 bases removed from V and 4 bases from J, the gap between germline ends came to 12 bases. CDR3 sequence reads: CASSQERDGAYGYTF. CDR3 nucleotide sequence: TGTGCCAGCAGCCAAGAAAGGGACGGAGCCTATGGCTACACCTTC.

The chain is built from TRBV4-3 and TRBJ2-7; 9 nucleotides align to TRBD1. This CDR3 spans 14 amino acids. The V gene's germline CDR1 is LGHNA and CDR2 YSLEER. Trimming took 0 bases from V and 6 from J; bases not matched to a gene: 3. The CDR3 DNA is TGCGCCAGCAGCCAAGATGCGGACAGGGGCGAGCAGTACTTC. Protein: CASSQDADRGEQYF.

This clonotype appeared once. The chain carries TRBV27 and TRBJ1-1; no clear D gene. Trimming removed 3 bases from V and 0 bases from J, with 5 bases in between. Per the germline V gene, CDR1 is MNHEY and CDR2 is SMNVEV (reference sequence). CDR3 size: 13 residues. The CDR3 spells CASSFKVNTEAFF. The DNA for the CDR3 is TGTGCCAGCAGTTTTAAGGTGAACACTGAAGCTTTCTTT.

The gene calls are TRBV20-1 and TRBJ2-7; D may be TRBD1 or TRBD2 (5 bases each). The length of the CDR3 is 12 residues. The germline CDR1 and CDR2 sequences are DFQATT and SNEGSKA (reference sequence). V dropped 6 bases and J dropped 2 bases, with 11 bases sitting between them. This CDR3 is CSATRDPYEQYF. CDR3 DNA: TGCAGTGCCACCCGGGACCCCTACGAGCAGTACTTC.

This clonotype came up a few times. The J gene is TRBJ1-4, the V gene TRBV15; the D gene is possibly TRBD1 (6 bases). The germline gives CDR1 LNHNV, CDR2 YYDKDF (reference sequence). This CDR3 comprises 14 residues. The V gene lost 3 bases and the J gene lost 10 bases, with 15 bases spanning the gap. CDR3 sequence (DNA): TGTGCCACCAGCAGCGACAGGTCGGAGGGAAAACTGTTTTTT. Protein sequence: CATSSDRSEGKLFF.

This clonotype has just a few counts. V usage is TRBV24-1 and J usage is TRBJ2-1; 10 bases map to TRBD2. The CDR3 sequence is 16 residues long. With V trimmed by 4 bases and J by 3 bases, 5 bases remained unmatched. Looked up from germline, CDR1 is KGHDR and CDR2 is SFDVKD. The CDR3, as DNA: TGTGCCACCAGTGACTCCGGGACTAGCGACTACAATGAGCAGTTCTTC. Translated, it gives CATSDSGTSDYNEQFF.

This clonotype turned up a few times. J is TRBJ2-2 and V is TRBV6-2 or TRBV6-3; 8 positions agree with TRBD2. Trimming at V came to 4 bases and at J to 3 bases, leaving 10 bases not matched to a gene. From germline, CDR1 is MNHEY and CDR2 SVGEGT. This CDR3 is 17 amino acids long. DNA of the CDR3: TGTGCCAGCAGTTTGACCTTAGCGGGGAAAGACACCGGGGAGCTGTTTTTT. Its protein is CASSLTLAGKDTGELFF.

The rearrangement uses TRBV20-1 and TRBJ2-5; a possible D gene is TRBD1 (5 bases). Trimming cost V 3 bases and J 5 bases, with 16 bases left between them. This CDR3 contains 14 residues. Germline V gene data show CDR1 as DFQATT and CDR2 as SNEGSKA (reference sequence). The CDR3 coding sequence is TGCAGTGCTAGTCCCAGGGCAGGCTCTGAGACCCAGTACTTC. This encodes CSASPRAGSETQYF.

The rearrangement links TRBV5-5 to TRBJ2-7; unclear D gene. The V end was cut by 4 bases, the J end by 4 bases, with 18 bases between. This CDR3 contains 15 residues. The germline CDR1 and CDR2 sequences are SGHKS and YYEKEE (reference sequence). The CDR3 DNA reads TGTGCCAGCAGCCCCTCAAGTACACCCTATTACGAGCAGTACTTC. Translating it yields CASSPSSTPYYEQYF.

The rearrangement joins TRBV3-1 to TRBJ2-7; no definite D call. Trimming took 4 bases from V and 2 from J, leaving 9 bases between them. CDR1 and CDR2 from the germline V gene are LGHDT and YNNKEL (reference sequence). The CDR3 is 13 residues long. CDR3 amino acids: CASSRIGTYEQYF. CDR3 in DNA: TGTGCCAGCAGCCGGATAGGGACCTACGAGCAGTACTTC.

The chain recombines TRBV7-2 with TRBJ1-4, with unresolved D. This CDR3 spans 14 amino acids. Trimming cost V 5 bases and J 4 bases, with 11 bases left between them. Per germline, CDR1 SGHTA and CDR2 FQGNSA. CDR3 region: CASSREVVNEKLFF. In DNA, the CDR3 is TGTGCCAGCAGCCGGGAGGTCGTTAATGAAAAACTGTTTTTT.

This clonotype occurred a few times. This chain joins TRBV20-1 and TRBJ1-5; D uncertain. With 5 bases removed from V and 13 bases from J, the gap between germline ends came to 12 bases. This CDR3 is 10 amino acids long. Germline CDR1 and CDR2: DFQATT and SNEGSKA (reference sequence). The CDR3 loop reads CSAHPDRQHF. In DNA form, the CDR3 reads TGCAGTGCTCACCCAGATCGTCAGCATTTT.

In its sample, this clonotype was seen a few times. The genes are TRBV7-9 and TRBJ2-7, with 10 bases aligning to TRBD2. Germline lookup yields CDR1 SEHNR and CDR2 FQNEAQ (reference sequence). This CDR3 has 15 amino acids. Trimming at V came to 3 bases and at J to 5 bases, leaving 7 bases not matched to a gene. The CDR3 loop reads CASSFSSGRSDEQYF. The CDR3 nucleotides are TGTGCCAGCAGCTTCTCTAGCGGGAGATCGGACGAGCAGTACTTC.

This clonotype was observed a few times. V gene TRBV4-3 combines with J gene TRBJ2-1; perhaps TRBD2 as D (5 bases). The CDR3 length is 14 residues. Trimming pared 0 bases from V and 8 bases from J, leaving 11 bases between. In germline, CDR1 is LGHNA, CDR2 YSLEER. As DNA, the CDR3 is TGCGCCAGCAGCCAAGATTCCGGGAACTATGAGCAGTTCTTC. Its translation: CASSQDSGNYEQFF.

The V gene is TRBV12-3 or TRBV12-4, the J gene TRBJ2-7; D assignment may be TRBD1 or TRBD2 (5 bases each). The CDR3 is 13 residues long. Trimming took off 6 bases at V and 3 bases at J, with 12 bases between the two ends. In nucleotides, the CDR3 is TGTGCCAGCAGCCCCTGGGACGGCTACGAGCAGTACTTC. Protein product: CASSPWDGYEQYF.

V and J are TRBV9 and TRBJ2-5, with 11 bases identical to TRBD1. Germline loops: CDR1 SGDLS, CDR2 YYNGEE. V dropped 3 bases and J dropped 5; count of bases not matched to a gene: 6. The CDR3 length is 15 residues. The CDR3 spells CASSAPDRGQETQYF. For the CDR3, the DNA is TGTGCCAGCAGCGCGCCGGACAGGGGGCAGGAGACCCAGTACTTC.

This clonotype was seen a handful of times. The chain links TRBV24-1 to TRBJ2-2; D remains unclear. Germline V gene lookup returns CDR1 KGHDR and CDR2 SFDVKD. This CDR3 comprises 13 residues. V lost 3 bases, J lost 7 bases, and 8 bases lay in between. The CDR3 nucleotides read TGTGCCACCAGTGATCCTCAAGTCGGGGAGCTGTTTTTT. Protein: CATSDPQVGELFF.